The following is a T cell receptor beta chain sequence with its context. There is no known antigen for this receptor. Per-nucleotide qualities are absent, and no much larger clonotype sits a single base away. TCRbeta CDR3 regions were amplified from genomic DNA by means of the immunoSEQ Assay, a bias-controlled multiplex PCR. Concerning the study's data processing: The number of nucleated cells in each sample was estimated from the amplification of reference gene primers within the assay. To quantify the absolute abundance of each unique TCRbeta CDR3 rearrangement, sequence reads were collapsed and filtered. For each sample, productive Simpson clonality was calculated as the square root of Simpson's diversity index over productive rearrangements. Sourced from immuneACCESS, this table was stored by TCRdb with only in-frame sequences that have V and J called. A share of the clones is absent; for the studies checked, an unresolved V gene accounts for under half, and the remainder has no known explanation. That table is the source of V, J and clone size, and D and trimming were worked out from the DNA. In all, the sample holds about 260,000 clones, and about nine tenths of those were seen once. The ten top clones hold approximately 2.6% of the sample.

This sample is drawn from a study of blood T cell repertoires in COVID-19 (TCRdb year 2020). About the investigation overall: Collaborator samples came from the United States, Italy and Spain and covered acute and convalescent phases of COVID-19. The material from the prospective study consisted of cDNA or gDNA derived from T cells, B-cell-depleted T cells, or PBMCs. Deeply sampled blood TCRbeta repertoires from subjects exposed to, actively infected with, or recovered from COVID-19 were included in the dataset. The repertoires were released in a freely available public database intended as a resource for research on the immune response to SARS-CoV-2. Samples came from the ongoing ImmuneRACE study (first 160 participants) plus 1,254 subjects from 6 global collaborators. Nearly every sample came with metadata listing a de-identified subject ID, COVID-19 status, age in years and sex. Where HLA class I and class II types were available, the types were taken from metadata supplied by the sample provider, not from assay-based typing. Broader findings and caveats from the paper: The amount of clinical and demographic metadata varied by source and participant and was provided uncurated.

In Seattle, one collaborating source enrolled patients while the infection was active and tracked those patients longitudinally over the course of disease. The collaborating institutions used their own protocols to collect whole blood in K2EDTA tubes. For TCRbeta analysis, collaborator samples were shipped as frozen whole blood, as isolated PBMCs, or as DNA extracted from either sample type. V loses 6 bases at its end and J loses 6 bases; junction bases beyond the gene matches: 11. From the cysteine through the phenylalanine, the CDR3 covers 16 amino acids. This entry keeps only the CDR3 DNA: 48 bases, framed from base 1. CDR1 and CDR2, per the germline V gene, are SGHAT and FQNNGV.

The receptor chain draws on TRBV11-2 and TRBJ2-3; 11 junctional bases match TRBD2. Sequencing used peripheral blood. The TCR comes from a young adult with COVID-19, enrolled during active disease. The sequenced DNA: TGTGCCAGCAGTGGAGTGGGACTAGCGGACCTGGATACGCAGTATTTT. It translates to CASSGVGLADLDTQYF.